The 21 T cell receptor beta chains below were found in one sample sequenced in a study of shared clonotypes between healthy human individuals. Profiling relied on immunoSEQ multiplex PCR, and the TCRdb table lists in-frame clones only, not all of them. The sample holds around 1.1 million clones, about 84% seen once. What was sequenced was memory CD4+ T cells from PBMCs. The subset denotes: CD45RA-negative fraction. Receptors originate from a man between 18 and 29 years old in good health. Some clones in this sample may be carry-over from other donors' samples.

About this clone: Other nucleotide sequences from this sample produce the same CDR3. The rearrangement joins TRBV28 to TRBJ1-1; D gene unclear. The CDR3 sequence is 12 residues long. CDR1 MDHEN and CDR2 SYDVKM come from the germline V gene. The V and J ends lost 5 bases and 1 base respectively, with 5 bases between them. The CDR3 DNA reads TGTGCCAGCAGTCTGGCGAACACTGAAGCTTTCTTT. Translating it yields CASSLANTEAFF.

CDR3 sequence (DNA): TGCGCCAGCAGCCAAGATCAACTAGCGATCTCCGAGCAGTACTTC. This sequence encodes CASSQDQLAISEQYF. V gene TRBV4-1 combines with J gene TRBJ2-7, with 7 bases aligning to TRBD2. The trim removed 0 bases at V and 6 bases at J, leaving 8 bases unmatched. The CDR3 length is 15 residues. Germline assignment: CDR1 MGHRA and CDR2 YSYEKL.

The gene calls are TRBV28 and TRBJ1-5; TRBD1 is a possible D gene (6 bases). V was cut by 6 bases and J by 0 bases, with 15 bases left in between. The CDR3 is made up of 16 amino acids. Germline V lookup: CDR1 MDHEN, CDR2 SYDVKM. The chain's CDR3 is CASRQGTLSSNQPQHF. The CDR3 coding sequence is TGTGCCAGCAGGCAGGGGACTTTAAGTAGCAATCAGCCCCAGCATTTT.

The table lists this clone with a count of one. This chain joins TRBV2 and TRBJ2-7; 9 nucleotides align to TRBD2. The CDR3 runs 15 residues. Germline V gene data show CDR1 as SNHLY and CDR2 as FYNNEI. The V and J ends lost 3 bases and 2 bases, in that order; junction bases with no gene match: 5. In DNA, the CDR3 is TGTGCCAGCAGTGAGTCGCCTAGCGGGACCTACGAGCAGTACTTC. This translates into CASSESPSGTYEQYF. Supplemented by reference TRBV2 and TRBJ2-7, the full variable domain reads EPEVTQTPSHQVTQMGQEVILRCVPISNHLYFYWYRQILGQKVEFLVSFYNNEISEKSEIFDDQFSVERPDGSNFTLKIRSTKLEDSAMYFCASSESPSGTYEQYFGPGTRLTVT.

The V call is TRBV6-5, the J call TRBJ2-7, with D perhaps assigned TRBD1 or TRBD2 (5 bases each). This CDR3 spans 15 amino acids. The ends were cut back, 4 bases at V and 0 bases at J, with 13 bases in the middle. CDR1 and CDR2 (germline): MNHEY, SVGAGI. The CDR3 region is CASSSPRDGSYEQYF. The CDR3 DNA sequence: TGTGCCAGCAGTTCGCCCCGGGACGGCTCCTACGAGCAGTACTTC.

A remark on this clone: Other DNA sequences in the sample encode the same CDR3. V usage is TRBV7-9 and J usage is TRBJ2-5, with 11 bases identical to TRBD2. Germline-derived CDR1 and CDR2 are SEHNR and FQNEAQ (reference sequence). With 4 bases clipped from V and 5 bases from J, the junction kept 3 bases outside the gene matches. The length of the CDR3 is 14 residues. Here the CDR3 reads CASSSRTSGETQYF. As DNA, the CDR3 is TGTGCCAGCAGCTCGAGGACTAGCGGGGAGACCCAGTACTTC.

CDR3: CASSGTGGVGDTQYF. For the CDR3, the DNA is TGTGCCAGCAGCGGGACAGGGGGCGTCGGAGATACGCAGTATTTT. The gene calls are TRBV7-3 and TRBJ2-3; 12 bases fit TRBD1. CDR1 and CDR2 from the germline V gene are SGHTA and FQGTGA. CDR3 length: 15 residues. V shed 5 bases, J shed 5 bases, and the junction held 5 bases outside the gene matches.

The chain combines TRBV7-9 with TRBJ2-4; weak D call: TRBD2 (5 bases). V was clipped by 1 base and J by 12 bases, with 13 bases between them. Germline assignment: CDR1 SEHNR and CDR2 FQNEAQ (reference sequence). CDR3 size: 13 residues. The chain's CDR3 is CASSLEPDGDQYF. The CDR3 DNA reads TGTGCCAGCAGCTTAGAGCCCGACGGGGATCAGTACTTC.

The chain recombines TRBV7-7 with TRBJ2-3, with TRBD2 identical over 7 bases. Trimming took 5 bases from V and 2 from J; bases not matched to a gene: 4. Germline V gene lookup returns CDR1 SSHAT and CDR2 FNYEAQ (reference sequence). The CDR3 consists of 14 residues. This CDR3 reads CASSPTSITDTQYF. The CDR3 nucleotides are TGTGCCAGCAGCCCGACTAGCATCACAGATACGCAGTATTTT.

The chain uses TRBV28 and TRBJ1-2; 7 bases line up with TRBD1. The V and J ends lost 6 bases and 8 bases, in that order; junction bases with no gene match: 9. Germline CDR1 is MDHEN and CDR2 is SYDVKM. The CDR3 has 13 residues. The CDR3 spells CASSAGQRGGYTF. Written as DNA, the CDR3 is TGTGCCAGCAGCGCGGGACAGAGAGGGGGCTACACCTTC.

The gene calls are TRBV5-6 and TRBJ2-5; D is possibly TRBD1 (5 bases). This CDR3 region has 13 residues. V lost 4 bases, J lost 5 bases, and 12 bases lay in between. CDR1 and CDR2 from the germline V gene are SGHDT and YYEEEE. The CDR3: CASSPRGVETQYF. As DNA, the CDR3 is TGTGCCAGCAGCCCTAGGGGCGTTGAGACCCAGTACTTC.

V is TRBV11-2 and J is TRBJ1-5, with 7 positions matching TRBD1. The CDR3 runs 15 residues. Trimming removed 5 bases from V and 4 bases from J; junction bases left unmatched: 8. Germline V gene data show CDR1 as SGHAT and CDR2 as FQNNGV. Here the CDR3 DNA reads TGTGCCAGCAGCGTGCGGACAGGAGCGAATCAGCCCCAGCATTTT. It encodes CASSVRTGANQPQHF. Together with reference TRBV11-2 and TRBJ1-5, the CDR3 gives the full variable domain: EAGVAQSPRYKIIEKRQSVAFWCNPISGHATLYWYQQILGQGPKLLIQFQNNGVVDDSQLPKDRFSAERLKGVDSTLKIQPAKLEDSAVYLCASSVRTGANQPQHFGDGTRLSIL.

This clone was seen repeatedly, ten times or more. The rearrangement uses TRBV7-2 and TRBJ2-7, with 7 bases fitting TRBD2. CDR3 size: 17 residues. The V segment lost 3 bases and the J segment 1 base; nucleotides outside the gene matches: 12. Germline V gene data show CDR1 as SGHTA and CDR2 as FQGNSA. CDR3 sequence: CASSLAPSGGKSYEQYF. In DNA, the CDR3 is TGTGCCAGCAGCTTGGCGCCTAGCGGAGGGAAGTCCTACGAGCAGTACTTC.

The V call is TRBV6-6, the J call TRBJ1-4; tentative D call: TRBD1 (6 bases). Germline CDR1 MNHNY, CDR2 SVGAGI (reference sequence). The CDR3 has 13 amino acids. V lost 11 bases to trimming and J lost 4 bases, with 14 bases between them. CDR3 loop: CAVEQGVNEKLFF. The CDR3 nucleotides read TGTGCCGTCGAACAGGGAGTTAATGAAAAACTGTTTTTT.

Only a few counts were recorded for this clone. The J gene is TRBJ2-3, the V gene TRBV28; the D is unclear. V lost 5 bases and J lost 2, with 11 bases in between. CDR3 length: 14 amino acids. Germline V gives CDR1 MDHEN, CDR2 SYDVKM. The CDR3 region is CASSLSRPTDTQYF. CDR3 nucleotides: TGTGCCAGCAGTCTTTCAAGGCCCACAGATACGCAGTATTTT. The variable domain in full, completed from reference TRBV28 and TRBJ2-3, reads DVKVTQSSRYLVKRTGEKVFLECVQDMDHENMFWYRQDPGLGLRLIYFSYDVKMKEKGDIPEGYSVSREKKERFSLILESASTNQTSMYLCASSLSRPTDTQYFGPGTRLTVL.

The CDR3 loop is CSVYRPDTQYF. The CDR3 DNA follows: TGCAGCGTCTACAGACCAGATACGCAGTATTTT. This chain connects TRBV29-1 to TRBJ2-3; no firm D call. Germline-derived CDR1 and CDR2 are SQVTM and ANQGSEA. Trimming shortened V by 6 bases and J by 4 bases, and 8 bases separated the two germline ends. The CDR3 is 11 residues long.

For the CDR3, the DNA is TGTGCCAGCAGCGTAGCAGGGGGCCATGGCTACACCTTC. It encodes CASSVAGGHGYTF. This chain uses TRBV9 with TRBJ1-2; 8 bases line up with TRBD1. V lost 0 bases, J lost 6 bases, and 1 base stayed unmatched. The CDR3 runs to 13 residues. CDR1 is SGDLS and CDR2 is YYNGEE in the germline V gene.

In DNA form, the CDR3 reads TGTGCCACCGGCGGAGGGGGGTCCGTTTACGAGCAGTACTTC. Translating it yields CATGGGGSVYEQYF. The chain carries TRBV15 and TRBJ2-7, with D tentatively TRBD1 or TRBD2 (6 bases each). The CDR3 has 14 amino acids. V dropped 8 bases and J dropped 4 bases, with 18 bases sitting between them. Germline lookup yields CDR1 LNHNV and CDR2 YYDKDF (reference sequence).

This sequence joins TRBV6-5 and TRBJ2-5; D unresolved. Trimming removed 7 bases at V and 4 bases at J, with 10 bases between. CDR1 is MNHEY and CDR2 is SVGAGI in the germline V gene. The CDR3 covers 12 residues. CDR3 coding DNA: TGTGCCAGCACGGACCATACAGAGACCCAGTACTTC. Protein product: CASTDHTETQYF.

This chain links TRBV4-1 with TRBJ2-3; perhaps TRBD2 as D (5 bases). The germline gives CDR1 MGHRA, CDR2 YSYEKL. The ends were cut back, 1 base at V and 7 bases at J, with 12 bases in the middle. This CDR3 has 14 amino acids. The CDR3 protein is CASSQGTVWNTQYF. CDR3 nucleotide sequence: TGCGCCAGCAGCCAAGGGACTGTTTGGAATACGCAGTATTTT.

In regard to this clone: A single base is all that separates this from a far larger clone, so a read error is likely. Other DNA sequences in this specimen translate into the identical CDR3. The rearrangement uses TRBV5-6 and TRBJ2-2; D not certain. V was shortened by 1 base and J by 3 bases, with 1 base between the two germline ends. The CDR3 has 12 amino acids. The germline CDR1 and CDR2 sequences are SGHDT and YYEEEE. CDR3 DNA sequence: TGTGCCAGCAGCTTGTACACCGGGGAGCTGTTTTTT. This codes for CASSLYTGELFF.